The clone carrying this TCR beta chain was observed a single time. Its specificity is unknown. This sample is drawn from a study of human thymus T cells. General study points: There were highly overlapping thymic repertoires among unrelated individuals, as related research reported. Thymic as well as blood repertoires seemed to favor certain V and J genes unevenly.

This CDR3 is 13 amino acids long. In germline, CDR1 is SNHLY, CDR2 FYNNEI. Trimming pared 4 bases from V and 4 bases from J, leaving 11 bases between. The study used thymus tissue resected during corrective heart surgery. Produced via immunoSEQ multiplex PCR; TCRdb's table is partial and in-frame only. Among roughly 86,000 clones listed, roughly 97% were seen once. The receptor was derived from a boy younger than two with a congenital heart defect but otherwise immunologically healthy. The specimen was thymus tissue. The V call is TRBV2, the J call TRBJ2-7; perhaps TRBD1 as D (5 bases). CDR3 protein: CASSGSDNYEQYF. CDR3 sequence (DNA): TGTGCCAGCAGTGGATCGGACAATTACGAGCAGTACTTC.